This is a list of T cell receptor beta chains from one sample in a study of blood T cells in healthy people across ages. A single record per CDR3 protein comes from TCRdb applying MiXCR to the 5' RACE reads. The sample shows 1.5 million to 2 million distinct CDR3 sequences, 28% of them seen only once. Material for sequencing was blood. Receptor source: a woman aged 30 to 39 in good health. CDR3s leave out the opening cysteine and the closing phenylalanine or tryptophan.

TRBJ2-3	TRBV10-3	AISEEGVSPTQY
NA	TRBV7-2	AGRDSGRIETQY
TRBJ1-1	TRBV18	ASSPPRGGGDTEAF
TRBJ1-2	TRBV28	ASSLGRQGGYT
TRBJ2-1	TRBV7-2	ASTKGLAGANEQF
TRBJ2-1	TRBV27	ASSPSGDSYNEQF
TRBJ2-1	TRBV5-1	ASSLPGTSGTSEQF
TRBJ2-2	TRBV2	ASSRTVRNTGELF
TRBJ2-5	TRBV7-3	ASSSRSGRGETQY
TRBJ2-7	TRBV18	ASSQIQPGQGPEQY
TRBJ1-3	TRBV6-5	ASSYNRGLGNTIY
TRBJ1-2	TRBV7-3	ASSLDRDPSGYGYT
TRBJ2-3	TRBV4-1	ASSLGEKTSTDTQY
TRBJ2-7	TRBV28	ASRGSSGGYEQY
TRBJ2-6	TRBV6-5	ASSKGRGSGANVLT
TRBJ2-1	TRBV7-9	ASSLGSADEQF
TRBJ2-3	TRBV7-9	ASSDKDTQY
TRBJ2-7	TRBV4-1	ASSLGAPGLGPAEQY
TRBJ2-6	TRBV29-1	SVEEVFRDKANVLT
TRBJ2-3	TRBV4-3	ASSQVIPSTDTQY
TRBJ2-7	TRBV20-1	SAGSGGRAYEQY
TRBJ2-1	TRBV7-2	ASSSMRGYNEQF
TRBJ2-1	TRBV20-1	SARGLAILNEQF
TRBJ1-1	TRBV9	ASSVDGEVNTEAF
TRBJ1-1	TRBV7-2	ASSPRGAVTEAF
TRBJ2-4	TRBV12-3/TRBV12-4	ASSYPSGSTKNIQY
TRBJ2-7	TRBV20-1	SASLLGGEQY
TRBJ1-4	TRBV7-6	ASSLEGVSANEKLF
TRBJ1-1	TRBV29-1	SVSGWPGDTEAF
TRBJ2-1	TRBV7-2	ASSFTDTAYNEQF
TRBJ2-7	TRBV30	AWSLTSYEQY
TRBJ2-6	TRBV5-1	ASSFGREPRSGANVLT
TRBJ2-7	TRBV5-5	ASSRMLGGNEQY
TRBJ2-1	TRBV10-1	ASREMTGLPRF
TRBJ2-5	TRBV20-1	SAEGRGGLETQY
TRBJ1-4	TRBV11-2	ASSLGGVRGEKLF
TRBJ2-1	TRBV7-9	ASGGTGGGGNEQF
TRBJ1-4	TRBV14	ASSPRRGLMNEKLF
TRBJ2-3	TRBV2	ASSWREVGADTQY